This T cell receptor (beta chain) was obtained from a study of OX40 agonist ivuxolimab in advanced cancers. Across the study: Patients enrolled in dose escalation were diagnosed with hepatocellular carcinoma, melanoma, renal cell or head and neck cancer. Study-wide points: The study found that CD8+ T cells averaged more expanded clones than CD4+.

A word on this clone: What it recognizes is unknown.

Germline V gene data show CDR1 as MNHEY and CDR2 as SMNVEV (reference sequence). This CDR3 spans 17 amino acids. The V end lost 5 bases, the J end lost 11 bases, and 29 bases lay between the germline ends. The protocol was immunoSEQ multiplex PCR, while the TCRdb copy is restricted to in-frame clones and leaves out a portion. The sample includes tens of thousands of clones, 65% to 85% seen only once; the top ten take 3.5% to 4.5%. The timepoints at which blood was sampled were baseline, cycle 4 day 1, and cycle 7 day 1. The sequenced sample was CD4+ or CD8+ T cells sorted from blood, obtained in a trial of the OX40 agonist ivuxolimab. This chain uses TRBV27 with TRBJ2-3; possible D gene TRBD1, 6 bases. This receptor was obtained from an adult with an advanced solid tumor such as melanoma, head and neck, liver or kidney cancer. This chain's CDR3 is CASSPLGARGQVVGQYF. CDR3 coding DNA: TGTGCCAGCAGTCCCCTGGGGGCGCGAGGACAAGTTGTTGGGCAGTATTTT.